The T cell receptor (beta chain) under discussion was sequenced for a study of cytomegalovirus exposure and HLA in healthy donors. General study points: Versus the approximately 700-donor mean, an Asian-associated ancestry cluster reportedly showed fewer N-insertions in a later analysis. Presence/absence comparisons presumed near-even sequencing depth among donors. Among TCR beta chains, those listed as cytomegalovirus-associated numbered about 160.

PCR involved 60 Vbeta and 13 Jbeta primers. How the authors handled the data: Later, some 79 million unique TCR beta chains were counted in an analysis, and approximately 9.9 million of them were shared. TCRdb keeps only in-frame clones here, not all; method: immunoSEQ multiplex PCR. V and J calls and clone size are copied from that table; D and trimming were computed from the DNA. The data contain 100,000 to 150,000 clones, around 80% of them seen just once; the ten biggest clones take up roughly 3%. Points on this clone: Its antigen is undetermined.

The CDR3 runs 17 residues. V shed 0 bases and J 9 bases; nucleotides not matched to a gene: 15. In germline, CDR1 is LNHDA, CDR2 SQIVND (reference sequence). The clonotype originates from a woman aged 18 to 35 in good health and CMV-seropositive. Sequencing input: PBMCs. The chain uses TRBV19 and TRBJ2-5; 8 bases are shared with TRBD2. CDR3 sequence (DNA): TGTGCCAGTAGTATAGATGCGGGGGGCCCCCCGCCGCTGGCCCAGTACTTC. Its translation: CASSIDAGGPPPLAQYF.